A selection of T cell receptor beta chains follows, all from one sample in a study of shared clonotypes between healthy human individuals. Using immunoSEQ multiplex PCR, the repertoire was profiled, and TCRdb retains in-frame clones only, with some absent. This table holds around 700,000 clones, more than 70% found once. What was sequenced was memory CD4+ T cells sorted from blood. These receptor sequences come from a young woman in good health. Each CDR3 is given with its conserved first and last residue. D genes are given only for firm matches. Clone size, where shown, is once, few, many, or a class for clones that have expanded.

TRBD2	-	TRBV7-2	TRBJ2-7	CASSPGLAGTYEQYF	TGTGCCAGCAGCCCGGGACTAGCGGGAACGTACGAGCAGTACTTC
-	-	TRBV10-3	TRBJ2-7	CAAGETYEQYF	TGTGCCGCGGGCGAAACCTACGAGCAGTACTTC
-	few	TRBV7-9	TRBJ1-1	CASSLMQGNTEAFF	TGTGCCAGCAGCTTAATGCAGGGAAACACTGAAGCTTTCTTT
-	-	TRBV28	TRBJ2-7	CASGMAGGYEQYF	TGTGCCAGCGGTATGGCTGGGGGCTACGAGCAGTACTTC
TRBD2	many	TRBV7-2	TRBJ2-2	CASSLAGTNTGELFF	TGTGCCAGCAGCCTAGCGGGTACCAACACCGGGGAGCTGTTTTTT
-	few	TRBV9	TRBJ2-2	CASSVALGTGTLGTGELFF	TGTGCCAGCAGCGTAGCCCTGGGGACTGGGACCCTAGGTACCGGGGAGCTGTTTTTT
-	-	TRBV7-8	TRBJ2-1	CASSSRTETYNEQFF	TGTGCCAGCAGCTCCCGGACTGAAACCTACAATGAGCAGTTCTTC
TRBD2	-	TRBV27	TRBJ2-1	CASRDITFLAGARNEQFF	TGTGCCAGCAGAGACATCACTTTTCTAGCGGGAGCTAGGAATGAGCAGTTCTTC
-	-	TRBV6-5	TRBJ2-1	CASSRVYNEQFF	TGTGCCAGCAGCCGGGTTTACAATGAGCAGTTCTTC
-	-	TRBV6-6	TRBJ1-2	CASSWDDYGYTF	TGTGCCAGCAGCTGGGACGACTATGGCTACACCTTC
-	many	TRBV1	TRBJ2-7	CTSSWTGGARFSYEQYF	TGCACCAGCAGCTGGACAGGGGGCGCACGTTTTTCCTACGAGCAGTACTTC
-	-	TRBV7-2	TRBJ2-2	CASSLNMGANTGELFF	TGTGCCAGCAGCTTAAACATGGGGGCGAACACCGGGGAGCTGTTTTTT
-	-	TRBV5-1	TRBJ2-1	CASSFLSYLADVEVRSSYNEQFF	TGCGCCAGCAGCTTTCTATCCTACTTAGCGGACGTAGAGGTGAGAAGCTCCTACAATGAGCAGTTCTTC
-	-	TRBV11-3	TRBJ1-1	CASSLSGHEAFF	TGTGCCAGCAGCTTATCGGGACACGAAGCTTTCTTT
TRBD1	-	TRBV5-1	TRBJ1-1	CASSLAGTGGEAFF	TGCGCCAGCAGCTTGGCCGGGACAGGGGGTGAAGCTTTCTTT
TRBD2	-	TRBV28	TRBJ2-3	CASTGPSGNTDTQYF	TGTGCCAGCACGGGGCCTAGCGGAAACACAGATACGCAGTATTTT